The T cell receptor (beta chain) described here comes from a study of blood T cell repertoires in COVID-19. Study overall: Samples of COVID-19 (acute and convalescent) were obtained from the United States, Italy and Spain.

The CDR3 runs 17 residues. Deletions cut 1 base from V and 1 base from J, with 15 bases between. CDR1 and CDR2 from the germline V gene are SGHRS and YFSETQ. Seattle enrolled patients during active infection and tracked them longitudinally. Source study methods: By means of reference gene primer amplification, nucleated cell counts were estimated. Clones were sequenced by immunoSEQ multiplex PCR, and TCRdb holds only the in-frame ones, with some missing. Clone size and the V and J calls come from that table; the DNA yielded D and trimming. This table has over 150,000 clones, less than 90% appearing once.

The gene calls are TRBV5-1 and TRBJ1-3, with a weak D call TRBD1 (6 bases). Specimen: peripheral blood. The source is a woman aged 70-85 years with COVID-19, enrolled during active disease. The CDR3 loop is CASSLNYRATSGNTIYF. The CDR3 coding sequence is TGCGCCAGCAGCTTGAACTACAGGGCGACATCTGGAAACACCATATATTTT.